Detailed here is one T cell receptor (beta chain). What it binds is unknown. This sample is drawn from a study of somatic mutations in cytotoxic T cells in rheumatoid arthritis. Across the whole study: A subset of V beta antibody-stained T-cell populations was isolated by flow sorting, reaching nearly 100% purity, and this subset included V beta1+ cells that went on to TCRB sequencing.

Points from the study as a whole: With age, CD8+ clonality increased in rheumatoid arthritis patients, whereas no such increase appeared in healthy controls. Some patients, about an eighth of the roughly 60, had a largest CD8+ clone that exceeded 20% of CD8+ cells.

Sequencing was performed with immunoSEQ multiplex PCR; in TCRdb, only in-frame clones are kept and a portion is missing. The table includes more than 25,000 clones, about 81% detected once. The sequenced material came from CD8+ T cells sorted from blood. The sequence came from a man aged 50 to 59 in good health.

The CDR3 region is CASSLTYTEAFF. CDR3 bases: TGTGCCAGCAGCTTAACTTACACTGAAGCTTTCTTT. The chain couples TRBV7-9 to TRBJ1-1; no clear D gene. Trimming took off 2 bases at V and 3 bases at J, with 4 bases between the two ends. Germline V gene sequence: CDR1 SEHNR, CDR2 FQNEAQ (reference sequence). This CDR3 comprises 12 residues.